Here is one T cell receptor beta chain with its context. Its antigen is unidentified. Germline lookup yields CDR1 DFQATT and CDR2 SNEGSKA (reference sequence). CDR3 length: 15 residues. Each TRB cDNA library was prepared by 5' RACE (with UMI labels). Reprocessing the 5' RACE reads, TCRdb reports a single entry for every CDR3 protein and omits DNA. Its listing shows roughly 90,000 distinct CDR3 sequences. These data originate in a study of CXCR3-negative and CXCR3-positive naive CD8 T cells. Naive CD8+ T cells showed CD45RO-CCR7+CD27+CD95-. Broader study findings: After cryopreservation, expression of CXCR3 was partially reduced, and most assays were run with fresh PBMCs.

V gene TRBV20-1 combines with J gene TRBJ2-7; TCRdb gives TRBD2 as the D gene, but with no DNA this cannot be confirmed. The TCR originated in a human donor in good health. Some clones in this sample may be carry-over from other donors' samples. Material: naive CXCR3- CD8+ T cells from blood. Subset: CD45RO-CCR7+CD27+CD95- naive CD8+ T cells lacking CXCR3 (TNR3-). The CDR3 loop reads CSANPQRRKPYEQYF.